The 24 T cell receptor beta chains reported below all come from one sample, sequenced in a study of CD8 T cells in Susac syndrome. When the RNA was reverse transcribed, random hexamers were used with an input of roughly 0.5 to 1 ug. Each CDR3 protein is one row after TCRdb ran MiXCR on the immunoSEQ multiplex PCR reads. The table has 150,000 to 200,000 distinct CDR3 sequences, around 94% seen once; the top ten hold roughly 0.13%. Sequenced: CD4+ T cells from PBMCs. Receptor source: a human donor in good health.

This chain connects TRBV6-2 or TRBV6-3 to TRBJ2-1, with D perhaps TRBD2 (6 bases). V was clipped by 6 bases and J by 8 bases, with 17 bases between them. Germline V gene lookup returns CDR1 MNHEY and CDR2 SVGEGT. The CDR3 length is 14 residues. This CDR3 reads CASRYRLDQDEQFF. CDR3 nucleotides: TGTGCCAGCAGATACAGACTAGATCAGGATGAGCAGTTCTTC.

The gene calls are TRBV20-1 and TRBJ1-2, with 9 bases matching TRBD1. V shed 6 bases and J 8 bases; nucleotides not matched to a gene: 13. The CDR3 covers 14 residues. Germline CDR1 is DFQATT and CDR2 is SNEGSKA (reference sequence). CDR3 coding DNA: TGCAGTGCCTCTATACCGGGGACAGGGTTAGGCTACACCTTC. Its translation: CSASIPGTGLGYTF.

A note on this clonotype: Compared with germline, one end of the junction differs, possibly owing to a read error. Here the CDR3 reads CASTDSWLPRMLF. DNA for the CDR3: TGTGCCAGCACCGATTCTTGGCTCCCACGGATGCTCTTC. The gene calls are TRBV12-3 or TRBV12-4 and TRBJ2-1; no firm D call. The CDR3 length is 13 residues.

This clonotype was detected only once. The V gene is TRBV4-3, the J gene TRBJ2-5; 8 bases agree with TRBD2. J lost 5 bases, V lost 4 bases, and 9 bases had no gene match. The CDR3 consists of 15 residues. The germline CDR1 and CDR2 sequences are LGHNA and YSLEER. The CDR3 nucleotides are TGCGCCAGCAGCCGCCACCGGGGGGGCCTTGAGACCCAGTACTTC. Translated, it gives CASSRHRGGLETQYF.

J is TRBJ2-1 and V is TRBV3-1, with 9 bases identical to TRBD2. Germline V lookup: CDR1 LGHDT, CDR2 YNNKEL (reference sequence). The J segment lost 7 bases and the V segment lost 4 bases, leaving 11 bases of the junction unmatched. This CDR3 comprises 16 residues. In DNA form, the CDR3 reads TGTGCCAGCAGCCGCGGGTTGAGACTAGCGGAAAATGAGCAGTTCTTC. Its protein is CASSRGLRLAENEQFF.

The rearrangement links TRBV12-5 to TRBJ1-1; possibly TRBD1 for D (6 bases). Trimming took 0 bases from V and 10 from J, leaving 12 bases between them. Germline CDR1 reads LGHNT; CDR2 reads FRNRAP. This CDR3 is 13 amino acids long. Here the CDR3 reads CASGLVRGLGAFF. CDR3 nucleotides: TGTGCTAGTGGTTTGGTACGGGGGCTGGGAGCTTTCTTT.

This chain links TRBV3-1 with TRBJ1-1; D call uncertain. Trimming removed 1 base from V and 6 bases from J, with 12 bases in between. CDR1 and CDR2 (germline): LGHDT, YNNKEL (reference sequence). The CDR3 is 14 residues long. The CDR3 loop is CASSQAPARAEAFF. The CDR3 coding sequence is TGTGCCAGCAGCCAAGCCCCCGCGAGGGCTGAAGCTTTCTTT.

This sequence joins TRBV18 and TRBJ1-5; D ambiguous. V dropped 3 bases and J dropped 9 bases, with 12 bases sitting between them. This CDR3 comprises 13 residues. Germline CDR1 is KGHSH and CDR2 is LQKENI. The CDR3 loop reads CASSPSGSGPQHF. The DNA for the CDR3 is TGTGCCAGCTCACCTTCGGGAAGTGGGCCCCAGCATTTT.

The sample holds one count of this clonotype. The chain is built from TRBV2 and TRBJ1-2; perhaps TRBD1 as D (6 bases). Per germline, CDR1 SNHLY and CDR2 FYNNEI. The CDR3 loop spans 13 amino acids. V was clipped by 4 bases and J by 5 bases, with 11 bases between them. CDR3 amino acids: CASSVGGAYGYTF. The CDR3 DNA follows: TGTGCCAGCAGTGTTGGGGGGGCGTATGGCTACACCTTC.

This chain joins TRBV3-1 and TRBJ1-5; TRBD1 might be the D (6 bases). CDR1 LGHDT and CDR2 YNNKEL come from the germline V gene (reference sequence). Trimming removed 4 bases from V and 3 bases from J, with 13 bases in between. The length of the CDR3 is 15 residues. CDR3 nucleotides: TGTGCCAGCAGCCTTGGGCCGGGGGCCAATCAGCCCCAGCATTTT. Protein: CASSLGPGANQPQHF.

This clonotype has only a few counts. This rearrangement joins TRBV7-8 to TRBJ2-5; 7 bases line up with TRBD2. CDR3 length: 14 amino acids. V lost 5 bases to trimming and J lost 2 bases; unmatched junction nucleotides: 5. Germline lookup yields CDR1 SGHVS and CDR2 FQNEAQ. The CDR3 nucleotides are TGTGCCAGCAGCCCTGGGACTACACAAGAGACCCAGTACTTC. It codes for CASSPGTTQETQYF.

Regarding this clonotype: Compared with germline, one end of the junction differs, possibly owing to a read error. The CDR3 DNA follows: TGTGCCAGCAGCGGGGGCCGGGACAGATACAGGTTT. Translated: CASSGGRDRYRF. This chain joins TRBV6-6 and TRBJ1-6, with 7 nucleotides matching TRBD1. CDR3 length equals 12 residues. Germline CDR1 MNHNY, CDR2 SVGAGI (reference sequence).

The chain joins TRBV7-8 to TRBJ2-7; D unclear. This CDR3 contains 13 residues. CDR1 and CDR2 from the germline V gene are SGHVS and FQNEAQ. V shed 6 bases and J shed 0 bases, with 9 bases lying between them. This chain's CDR3 is CASSQPPSYEQYF. DNA of the CDR3: TGTGCCAGCAGTCAACCACCCTCCTACGAGCAGTACTTC.

The CDR3 DNA is TGCAGCGTCGACAGGGTGACGACTGAAGCTTTCTTT. This sequence encodes CSVDRVTTEAFF. The chain combines TRBV29-1 with TRBJ1-1; 7 positions agree with TRBD1. V shed 6 bases, J shed 5 bases, and the junction held 6 bases outside the gene matches. The CDR3 is 12 amino acids. Germline V lookup: CDR1 SQVTM, CDR2 ANQGSEA. Full variable domain (remainder filled in from reference TRBV29-1 and TRBJ1-1): SAVISQKPSRDICQRGTSLTIQCQVDSQVTMMFWYRQQPGQSLTLIATANQGSEATYESGFVIDKFPISRPNLTFSTLTVSNMSPEDSSIYLCSVDRVTTEAFFGQGTRLTVV.

The rearrangement uses TRBV3-1 and TRBJ1-2; 9 bases agree with TRBD1. This CDR3 contains 16 residues. After removal of 5 bases from V and 1 base from J, the junction contained 8 bases not matched to a gene. CDR1 LGHDT and CDR2 YNNKEL come from the germline V gene (reference sequence). This CDR3 is CASSTTRQGDNYGYTF. Here the CDR3 DNA reads TGTGCCAGCAGCACCACTCGACAGGGGGATAACTATGGCTACACCTTC. Full variable domain (rest looked up from reference TRBV3-1 and TRBJ1-2): DTAVSQTPKYLVTQMGNDKSIKCEQNLGHDTMYWYKQDSKKFLKIMFSYNNKELIINETVPNRFSPKSPDKAHLNLHINSLELGDSAVYFCASSTTRQGDNYGYTFGSGTRLTVV.

The gene calls are TRBV5-1 and TRBJ1-2; 8 bases fit TRBD1. Trimming at V came to 0 bases and at J to 2 bases, leaving 3 bases not matched to a gene. CDR1 and CDR2 (germline): SGHRS, YFSETQ. This CDR3 contains 15 residues. CDR3 residues: CASSLVTGGNYGYTF. The CDR3 nucleotides are TGCGCCAGCAGCTTGGTAACAGGGGGAAACTATGGCTACACCTTC.

CDR3: CASSLDRASETQYF. In DNA form, the CDR3 reads TGCGCCAGCAGCCTCGACAGGGCTTCGGAGACCCAGTACTTC. The chain uses TRBV4-1 and TRBJ2-5; 7 bases map to TRBD1. The CDR3 consists of 14 residues. The ends lost 4 bases at V and 5 bases at J; junction bases unmatched: 7. CDR1 and CDR2 (germline): MGHRA, YSYEKL.

This sequence joins TRBV9 and TRBJ2-4, with D tentatively TRBD2 (6 bases). The V gene lost 0 bases and the J gene lost 0 bases, with 16 bases spanning the gap. The CDR3 has 18 residues. Germline assignment: CDR1 SGDLS and CDR2 YYNGEE. CDR3 sequence reads: CASSVDGGGALAKNIQYF. Here the CDR3 DNA reads TGTGCCAGCAGCGTAGATGGCGGCGGGGCTCTAGCCAAAAACATTCAGTACTTC.

The chain carries TRBV20-1 and TRBJ2-2; 9 bases are a match to TRBD2. Germline trimming cut 5 bases from V and 3 bases from J; bases unmatched to any gene: 7. Germline lookup yields CDR1 DFQATT and CDR2 SNEGSKA (reference sequence). The CDR3 is 15 amino acids. The CDR3 is CSARAGGPHTGELFF. The CDR3 nucleotides are TGCAGTGCTCGCGCGGGGGGGCCCCACACCGGGGAGCTGTTTTTT.

The gene calls are TRBV9 and TRBJ2-7, with 7 bases lining up with TRBD1. Trimming took 4 bases from V and 0 from J; bases not matched to a gene: 4. CDR1 and CDR2 from the germline V gene are SGDLS and YYNGEE. CDR3 size: 14 residues. The CDR3 here is CASSRGQTSYEQYF. The DNA for the CDR3 is TGTGCCAGCAGCAGGGGACAGACCTCCTACGAGCAGTACTTC.

V usage is TRBV2 and J usage is TRBJ2-2, with 7 positions matching TRBD1. J gave up 1 base and V 11 bases, and 7 bases lay outside the gene matches. The CDR3 has 14 amino acids. Germline V gene lookup returns CDR1 SNHLY and CDR2 FYNNEI. CDR3 region: CAFRDSLNTGELFF. CDR3 nucleotide sequence: TGTGCCTTCCGGGACAGCCTGAACACCGGGGAGCTGTTTTTT. The full variable domain, its missing parts supplied by reference TRBV2 and TRBJ2-2, is EPEVTQTPSHQVTQMGQEVILRCVPISNHLYFYWYRQILGQKVEFLVSFYNNEISEKSEIFDDQFSVERPDGSNFTLKIRSTKLEDSAMYFCAFRDSLNTGELFFGEGSRLTVL.

The chain recombines TRBV29-1 with TRBJ2-3; maybe TRBD1 (6 bases). The CDR3 contains 15 residues. CDR1 and CDR2 (germline): SQVTM, ANQGSEA. The V end was cut by 3 bases, the J end by 1 base, with 14 bases between. In DNA form, the CDR3 reads TGCAGCGTTGATGGGGGACCAGGGGGCACAGATACGCAGTATTTT. Protein product: CSVDGGPGGTDTQYF.

This clonotype was recorded a few times. The chain couples TRBV25-1 to TRBJ2-7; perhaps D is TRBD1 or TRBD2 (5 bases each). Germline CDR1 MGHDK, CDR2 SYGVNS. V shed 9 bases and J shed 2 bases, with 11 bases lying between them. The CDR3 sequence is 12 residues long. The CDR3 region has the DNA TGTGCCAGTAGCGCAGGGACCTACGAGCAGTACTTC. It encodes CASSAGTYEQYF.

The rearrangement links TRBV24-1 to TRBJ1-2; D not certain. Looked up from germline, CDR1 is KGHDR and CDR2 is SFDVKD. Trimming removed 3 bases from V and 4 bases from J, with 8 bases in between. The CDR3 has 13 residues. The CDR3 nucleotides read TGTGCCACCAGTGATGGCCCGAGCTATGGCTACACCTTC. As protein: CATSDGPSYGYTF.